Reported below is one T cell receptor beta chain. This sample is drawn from a study of spatial heterogeneity in lung cancer. Looking at the study overall: A consistent excess of beta-chain over alpha-chain sequences was detected.

As for time point: sample taken at primary tumor resection. Sequencing covered unsorted whole RNA taken from tumor, nontumor lung or frozen PBMC. TCRdb reprocessed the 5' RACE reads with MiXCR, giving one entry per CDR3 protein. This repertoire shows about 85,000 distinct CDR3 sequences, approximately 21% found once; its top ten account for 5% to 7.5%. The CDR3 is 15 amino acids. CDR1 SQVTM and CDR2 ANQGSEA come from the germline V gene. V was clipped by 6 bases and J by 7 bases; unmatched bases: 14. The receptor was derived from a male donor with early-stage non-small cell lung cancer. Sample: PBMCs, taken at surgery. The gene calls are TRBV29-1 and TRBJ2-1; TRBD2 agrees at 8 bases. The CDR3 loop is CSVSDRGGRINEQFF. In DNA, the CDR3 is TGCAGCGTGTCTGATAGGGGCGGGAGGATAAATGAGCAGTTCTTC.